Shown below are 10 T cell receptor beta chains from a single sample sequenced in a study of T cells in Graves' hyperthyroidism and ophthalmopathy. Researchers took RNA transcripts and amplified the TCR beta CDR3 regions from them. The HTBI primer set was used in a first-round RT-PCR of the TCR CDR3. From the multiplex PCR reads, TCRdb called clonotypes with MiXCR, one entry per CDR3 protein. Of about 420,000 distinct CDR3 sequences listed, 15% to 19% are singletons. The sequenced material came from blood. These receptors all stem from a young woman with Graves' hyperthyroidism.

This clonotype was found many times. The chain employs TRBV7-9 and TRBJ2-1, with TRBD2 identical over 7 bases. Per the germline V gene, CDR1 is SEHNR and CDR2 is FQNEAQ (reference sequence). The CDR3 is 16 residues long. J was trimmed by 9 bases and V by 4 bases; bases with no gene match: 15. The DNA for the CDR3 is TGTGCCAGCAGCTCCATGACTAGCAGGGTAGGTCGTGAGCAGTTCTTC. Amino acid sequence: CASSSMTSRVGREQFF. The full variable domain, completed using reference TRBV7-9 and TRBJ2-1, is DTGVSQNPRHKITKRGQNVTFRCDPISEHNRLYWYRQTLGQGPEFLTYFQNEAQLEKSRLLSDRFSAERPKGSFSTLEIQRTEQGDSAMYLCASSSMTSRVGREQFFGPGTRLTVL.

This clonotype has at least ten counts. V is TRBV28 and J is TRBJ1-1; D gene ambiguous. The V end was cut by 2 bases, the J end by 2 bases, with 12 bases between. Germline CDR1 is MDHEN and CDR2 is SYDVKM. The CDR3 length is 15 residues. CDR3 sequence: CASSLVTSLNTEAFF. Written as DNA, the CDR3 is TGTGCCAGCAGTTTAGTAACTTCCCTAAACACTGAAGCTTTCTTT.

This clonotype showed up just a few times. V gene TRBV2 combines with J gene TRBJ2-7, with 12 bases identical to TRBD2. After removal of 7 bases from V and 4 bases from J, the junction contained 11 bases not matched to a gene. This CDR3 has 16 amino acids. Looked up from germline, CDR1 is SNHLY and CDR2 is FYNNEI. The CDR3 region is CASNGPSGRARYEQYF. The CDR3 DNA is TGTGCCAGCAACGGCCCTAGCGGGAGGGCCAGGTACGAGCAGTACTTC.

This clonotype was found many times. The chain is built from TRBV3-1 and TRBJ2-7; D is unclear. Between the trimmed V and J ends, which lost 1 base and 3 bases, there was a span of 4 bases. Looked up from germline, CDR1 is LGHDT and CDR2 is YNNKEL (reference sequence). CDR3 size: 12 residues. Here the CDR3 DNA reads TGTGCCAGCAGCCAAGGACACTACGAGCAGTACTTC. It translates to CASSQGHYEQYF.

This clonotype was seen more than once but under ten times. V is TRBV15 and J is TRBJ2-1; 11 bases are a match to TRBD2. V dropped 4 bases and J dropped 5; count of bases not matched to a gene: 10. CDR1 LNHNV and CDR2 YYDKDF come from the germline V gene (reference sequence). The CDR3 contains 17 residues. The CDR3 loop is CATSNGLAGAVDNEQFF. CDR3 coding DNA: TGTGCCACCAGCAACGGACTAGCGGGCGCAGTTGACAATGAGCAGTTCTTC. Supplemented by reference TRBV15 and TRBJ2-1, the full variable domain reads DAMVIQNPRYQVTQFGKPVTLSCSQTLNHNVMYWYQQKSSQAPKLLFHYYDKDFNNEADTPDNFQSRRPNTSFCFLDIRSPGLGDTAMYLCATSNGLAGAVDNEQFFGPGTRLTVL.

The gene calls are TRBV24-1 and TRBJ2-1, with 9 bases lining up with TRBD1. The CDR3 is made up of 17 amino acids. The germline CDR1 and CDR2 sequences are KGHDR and SFDVKD. V was pared by 4 bases and J by 7 bases, with 13 bases of the junction left unmatched. The CDR3 nucleotides read TGTGCCACCAGTGAGACCAGGGGACAGGGCGTGAGGAATGAGCAGTTCTTC. This encodes CATSETRGQGVRNEQFF.

The table lists this clonotype with a few counts. The CDR3: CASSGGLGRTEAFF. As DNA, the CDR3 is TGTGCCAGCAGTGGTGGCCTCGGACGTACTGAAGCTTTCTTT. The rearrangement joins TRBV25-1 to TRBJ1-1; no firm D call. V lost 4 bases and J lost 5, with 14 bases in between. Germline CDR1 and CDR2: MGHDK and SYGVNS. The CDR3 has 14 amino acids. Drawing the rest from reference TRBV25-1 and TRBJ1-1, the complete variable domain is EADIYQTPRYLVIGTGKKITLECSQTMGHDKMYWYQQDPGMELHLIHYSYGVNSTEKGDLSSESTVSRIRTEHFPLTLESARPSHTSQYLCASSGGLGRTEAFFGQGTRLTVV.

The sample holds many counts of this clonotype. This chain connects TRBV5-1 to TRBJ2-7; a possible D gene is TRBD1 (5 bases). The CDR3 consists of 16 residues. The germline V and J ends were trimmed by 0 bases and 1 base, with 14 bases remaining between them. The V gene's germline CDR1 is SGHRS and CDR2 YFSETQ. This chain's CDR3 is CASSLGGRAHSYEQYF. The CDR3 nucleotides are TGCGCCAGCAGCTTGGGAGGCAGGGCGCATTCCTACGAGCAGTACTTC.

This clonotype appeared a few times. The V call is TRBV9, the J call TRBJ2-5; tentative D call: TRBD1 (6 bases). Trimming pared 1 base from V and 0 bases from J, leaving 10 bases between. This CDR3 has 15 amino acids. The V gene's germline CDR1 is SGDLS and CDR2 YYNGEE. CDR3 coding DNA: TGTGCCAGCAGCGTAACAGGGAGAAACCAAGAGACCCAGTACTTC. This translates into CASSVTGRNQETQYF.

The chain's CDR3 is CSASFGLAGGAEGGYTF. The CDR3 DNA is TGCAGTGCTAGCTTCGGACTAGCGGGGGGCGCGGAAGGAGGCTACACCTTC. The chain combines TRBV20-1 with TRBJ1-2, with a possible D match to TRBD1 (6 bases). Germline V gene data show CDR1 as DFQATT and CDR2 as SNEGSKA (reference sequence). CDR3 size: 17 residues. With 3 bases removed from V and 8 bases from J, the gap between germline ends came to 28 bases.